What follows are 4 T cell receptor beta chains derived from one specimen sequenced in a study of shared T cell receptors in the human thymus. Clones were read by immunoSEQ multiplex PCR, and TCRdb kept only the in-frame ones, dropping some. The sample lists over 350,000 clones; more than 85% were seen once. Source material: thymocytes. The receptors come from a human donor.

The rearrangement uses TRBV19 and TRBJ2-1; 7 positions match TRBD1. The CDR3 sequence is 14 residues long. The V segment lost 6 bases and the J segment 7 bases; nucleotides outside the gene matches: 9. Germline loops: CDR1 LNHDA, CDR2 SQIVND (reference sequence). The CDR3 nucleotides read TGTGCCAGTAGCCTTAGACAGGGTAAGAATGAGCAGTTCTTC. It specifies CASSLRQGKNEQFF.

The V and J genes are TRBV9 and TRBJ2-1; 10 nucleotides match TRBD2. CDR1 and CDR2 (germline): SGDLS, YYNGEE. J gave up 3 bases and V 0 bases, and 6 bases lay outside the gene matches. The CDR3 contains 17 residues. The CDR3 DNA reads TGTGCCAGCAGCGTAGACCCGACTAGCGGGCTCTACAATGAGCAGTTCTTC. This translates into CASSVDPTSGLYNEQFF.

The chain recombines TRBV11-1 with TRBJ2-7, with D possibly matching TRBD2 (6 bases). The V and J ends lost 7 bases and 0 bases respectively, with 19 bases between them. Germline loops: CDR1 SGHAT, CDR2 FQDESV (reference sequence). CDR3 size: 16 residues. The CDR3 bases are TGTGCCAGCACCTCCCTTCCGGGACTTCCCTCCTACGAGCAGTACTTC. It codes for CASTSLPGLPSYEQYF.

V and J are TRBV2 and TRBJ2-7; D gene uncertain. Germline CDR1 is SNHLY and CDR2 is FYNNEI. The CDR3 has 12 amino acids. Trimming removed 4 bases at V and 9 bases at J, with 13 bases between. CDR3 nucleotides: TGTGCCAGCAGTGGGCAGGCCCCGAGGCAGTACTTC. The encoded protein is CASSGQAPRQYF.